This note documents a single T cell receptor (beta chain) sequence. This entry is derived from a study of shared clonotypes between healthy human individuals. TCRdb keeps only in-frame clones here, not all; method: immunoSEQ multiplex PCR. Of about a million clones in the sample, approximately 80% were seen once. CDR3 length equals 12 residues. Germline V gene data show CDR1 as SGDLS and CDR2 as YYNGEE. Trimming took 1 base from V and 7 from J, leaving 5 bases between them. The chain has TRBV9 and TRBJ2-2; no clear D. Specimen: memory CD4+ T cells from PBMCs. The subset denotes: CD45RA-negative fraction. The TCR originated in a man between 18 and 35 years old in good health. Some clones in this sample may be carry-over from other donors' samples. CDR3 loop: CASSVRVGELFF. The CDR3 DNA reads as TGTGCCAGCAGCGTACGGGTCGGGGAGCTGTTTTTT.